This entry lists 11 T cell receptor beta chains sequenced from one sample in a study of blood T cell repertoires in COVID-19. Some clones are missing from TCRdb's copy, which holds only in-frame ones; the method was immunoSEQ multiplex PCR. The sample contains fewer than 600,000 clones, 70% to 90% of which appear only once. Sequencing was done on a sample of PBMCs or T cells enriched from blood (not recorded which). The source is a woman aged 40 to 50 who had recovered from COVID-19.

The CDR3 DNA reads TGCGCCAGCAGCCAAGGGTACGGTCATAGGGGAACCGGGGAGCTGTTTTTT. This gives the protein CASSQGYGHRGTGELFF. The chain employs TRBV4-3 and TRBJ2-2, with D perhaps TRBD1 (5 bases). This CDR3 contains 17 residues. V lost 1 base and J 5 bases, leaving 17 bases between the germline ends. CDR1 and CDR2 from the germline V gene are LGHNA and YSLEER.

This chain uses TRBV9 with TRBJ1-1; possibly TRBD1 for D (5 bases). Trimming took off 4 bases at V and 5 bases at J, with 9 bases between the two ends. The CDR3 is made up of 12 amino acids. Per the germline V gene, CDR1 is SGDLS and CDR2 is YYNGEE. CDR3 nucleotide sequence: TGTGCCAGCAGCACAGGCTCGACTGAAGCTTTCTTT. The encoded protein is CASSTGSTEAFF.

This chain uses TRBV5-4 with TRBJ2-1, with 10 bases matching TRBD2. CDR3 length: 16 residues. V lost 0 bases and J lost 4; bases outside the gene matches: 4. The germline gives CDR1 SGHNT, CDR2 YYREEE (reference sequence). This chain's CDR3 is CASSLASSGSYNEQFF. The CDR3 nucleotides read TGTGCCAGCAGCTTGGCCTCTAGCGGGAGTTACAATGAGCAGTTCTTC. The full variable domain, rest sourced from reference TRBV5-4 and TRBJ2-1, is ETGVTQSPTHLIKTRGQQVTLRCSSQSGHNTVSWYQQALGQGPQFIFQYYREEENGRGNFPPRFSGLQFPNYSSELNVNALELDDSALYLCASSLASSGSYNEQFFGPGTRLTVL.

The genes are TRBV5-1 and TRBJ1-1; TRBD1 is a possible D gene (5 bases). CDR1 and CDR2 from the germline V gene are SGHRS and YFSETQ. The CDR3 has 13 amino acids. V was shortened by 4 bases and J by 4 bases, with 11 bases between the two germline ends. The DNA for the CDR3 is TGCGCCAGCAGCCCATCGGGGGGCACTGAAGCTTTCTTT. Protein product: CASSPSGGTEAFF.

The chain carries TRBV5-1 and TRBJ2-7; D may be TRBD1 (6 bases). The length of the CDR3 is 15 residues. V was shortened by 0 bases and J by 2 bases, with 12 bases between the two germline ends. From germline, CDR1 is SGHRS and CDR2 YFSETQ. The CDR3 spells CASSLEAGATYEQYF. The CDR3, as DNA: TGCGCCAGCAGCTTGGAAGCAGGGGCCACCTACGAGCAGTACTTC.

V and J are TRBV5-4 and TRBJ2-3; a possible D gene is TRBD2 (5 bases). Germline CDR1 SGHNT, CDR2 YYREEE (reference sequence). V was pared by 4 bases and J by 0 bases, with 9 bases between. The CDR3 sequence is 14 residues long. The CDR3, as DNA: TGTGCCAGCAGCCCGGGAAGGAGCACAGATACGCAGTATTTT. Protein product: CASSPGRSTDTQYF.

CDR3 loop: CASSQAIQETQYF. CDR3 nucleotides: TGTGCCAGCAGCCAAGCTATTCAAGAGACCCAGTACTTC. The chain couples TRBV3-1 (or the pseudogene TRBV3-2) to TRBJ2-5, with D unresolved. The CDR3 has 13 residues. The V and J ends lost 1 base and 2 bases respectively, with 5 bases between them. Germline V lookup: CDR1 LGHDT, CDR2 YNNKEL (reference sequence).

This rearrangement joins TRBV10-3 to TRBJ1-2, with D tentatively TRBD1 (5 bases). This CDR3 contains 16 residues. Trimming pared 5 bases from V and 7 bases from J, leaving 23 bases between. Germline lookup yields CDR1 ENHRY and CDR2 SYGVKD. CDR3 sequence (DNA): TGTGCCATCAGTCAAGCCCGCGGGACGCCCGCACGTGGCTACACCTTC. Translated, it gives CAISQARGTPARGYTF.

J is TRBJ2-1 and V is TRBV27; D possibly corresponds to TRBD2 (6 bases). Germline assignment: CDR1 MNHEY and CDR2 SMNVEV (reference sequence). The CDR3 contains 13 residues. The V end was cut by 2 bases, the J end by 7 bases, with 9 bases between. As DNA, the CDR3 is TGTGCCAGCAGTTTAGCGGGGAGTAATGAGCAGTTCTTC. Amino acid sequence: CASSLAGSNEQFF.

The gene calls are TRBV5-1 and TRBJ2-2; no reliable D call. From germline, CDR1 is SGHRS and CDR2 YFSETQ. V lost 0 bases and J 1 base, leaving 4 bases between the germline ends. The length of the CDR3 is 14 residues. The CDR3 nucleotides are TGCGCCAGCAGCTTGGTGAGGAACACCGGGGAGCTGTTTTTT. It yields the protein CASSLVRNTGELFF.

This clone was counted at least ten times. The rearrangement uses TRBV11-3 and TRBJ2-7, with TRBD2 matching over 12 bases. This CDR3 has 16 amino acids. Germline CDR1 SGHNT, CDR2 YENEEA. V was pared by 0 bases and J by 7 bases, with 7 bases of the junction left unmatched. CDR3 loop: CASSLDLAGGPWEQYF. The CDR3 DNA reads as TGTGCCAGCAGCTTAGATCTAGCGGGAGGGCCATGGGAGCAGTACTTC.